This TCR beta chain was sequenced for a study of shared clonotypes between healthy human individuals. This clone was observed a handful of times. Its cognate antigen is unknown. Replicate PCRs run on sorted subsets employed 200 ng DNA, 25,000 to 35,000 T cell genomes. The data were produced by immunoSEQ multiplex PCR, yet TCRdb's version contains in-frame clones alone and is incomplete. The sample has around 560,000 clones; 95% are singletons. Study conclusions and caveats: Some naive CD4 clonotypes, 4.5% to 5.5%, turned up in common across several donors.

Naive CD8 cells comprised CD45RO-negative, CCR7-positively selected cells, excluding terminally differentiated effector memory CD45RA+ cells. Study donors comprised healthy, HIV-negative adults devoid of recent acute infection or vaccination. The V gene's germline CDR1 is SGHNT and CDR2 YYREEE (reference sequence). The CDR3 covers 13 residues. The V end lost 3 bases, the J end lost 3 bases, and 9 bases lay between the germline ends. The sequence came from a young woman in good health. The chain carries TRBV5-4 and TRBJ2-5; TRBD2 is a possible D gene (5 bases). Sequencing was carried out using naive CD8+ T cells sorted from blood. DNA for the CDR3: TGTGCCAGCAGCTGGGAGAGGGAAGAGACCCAGTACTTC. It specifies CASSWEREETQYF.